Listed below are T cell receptor beta chains from one sample, sequenced in a study of T cells in Graves' hyperthyroidism and ophthalmopathy. MiXCR was run by TCRdb on the multiplex PCR reads, yielding one entry per CDR3 protein. The sample carries around 720,000 distinct CDR3 sequences, roughly a third recorded once. The sample consisted of blood. These receptors all stem from a woman aged 40-49 years with Graves' hyperthyroidism. The CDR3 runs from the conserved cysteine through the conserved F or W. D genes are given only for firm matches. Size tells how often a clone was seen (once, few, many) or the class of an expanded clone, and some rows leave it out.

j_call d_call v_call clone_size cdr3_nt cdr3_aa
TRBJ2-7 . TRBV29-1 . TGCAGCGCCCTAAGGGGATCAGGGGACGAGCAGTACTTC CSALRGSGDEQYF
TRBJ2-7 TRBD2 TRBV12-3/TRBV12-4 . TGTGCCAGCAGTTTTAGCGGGACCCCGTACTACGAGCAGTACTTC CASSFSGTPYYEQYF
TRBJ2-7 TRBD2 TRBV2 . TGTGCCAGCGGTGAAACGGGAGGGCGTCTCGAGCAGTACTTC CASGETGGRLEQYF
TRBJ1-1 . TRBV19 many TGTGCCAGTAGTAAATTTGGGCAGGGGAACACTGAAGCTTTCTTT CASSKFGQGNTEAFF
TRBJ1-3 . TRBV7-2 . TGTGCCAGCAGCGAATGGCTAGGACAGGGAAACACCATATATTTT CASSEWLGQGNTIYF
TRBJ2-7 . TRBV7-2 once TGTGCCAGCAGCGGGCGGGGCAGGGGGTACTACGAGCAGTACTTC CASSGRGRGYYEQYF
TRBJ1-2 TRBD1 TRBV29-1 many TGCAGCGTTGTCGGACAGGATGGCTACACCTTC CSVVGQDGYTF
TRBJ1-1 TRBD1 TRBV10-3 . TGTGCCATCAGTGAGCGGGGACAGAGCACTGAAGCTTTCTTT CAISERGQSTEAFF
TRBJ2-7 TRBD1 TRBV7-2 many TGTGCCAGCAGCTTAGTCTCCCCGGGACAGGGAAAGGAGCAGTACTTC CASSLVSPGQGKEQYF
TRBJ2-6 . TRBV29-1 . TGCAGCGTCGACGTGGGGGGGCGTGGGGCCAACGTCCTGACTTTC CSVDVGGRGANVLTF
TRBJ1-2 TRBD1 TRBV10-3 many TGTGCCATCAGCCTAATACCGGGACAGGGGTTGGATAACTATGGCTACACCTTC CAISLIPGQGLDNYGYTF
TRBJ1-5 TRBD1 TRBV15 many TGTGCCACCAGCACAGGGGGGCTTAGAAAGCCCCAGCATTTT CATSTGGLRKPQHF
TRBJ1-3 TRBD1 TRBV2 . TGTGCCAGCAGTCGGACAGGGGGAATGAACACCATATATTTT CASSRTGGMNTIYF
TRBJ1-2 . TRBV7-2 . TGTGCCAGCAGTTACAGTCCGGGTATAAGAGGCTACACCTTC CASSYSPGIRGYTF
TRBJ1-3 . TRBV9 many TGTGCCAGCAGCGCCGGACAGCACTCTGGAAACACCATATATTTT CASSAGQHSGNTIYF